Below, 11 T cell receptor beta chains from the same sample are listed, as sequenced in a study of early T cells in non-severe SARS-CoV-2 infection. In TCRdb, the 5' RACE reads were re-called with MiXCR into one record per CDR3 protein. The sample holds 98,000 or so distinct CDR3 sequences, roughly an eighth seen once. Sequencing was performed on whole blood. These receptors were collected from an adult who was a healthcare worker with PCR-confirmed SARS-CoV-2 infection or an uninfected control (not recorded which).

There are a few counts of this clonotype. The chain carries TRBV2 and TRBJ1-2; 7 positions agree with TRBD1. From germline, CDR1 is SNHLY and CDR2 FYNNEI. V lost 4 bases to trimming and J lost 1 base; unmatched junction nucleotides: 3. There are 14 residues in the CDR3. The CDR3 nucleotides are TGTGCCAGCAGTGGCCGACAGGGTAACTATGGCTACACCTTC. The encoded protein is CASSGRQGNYGYTF.

The chain recombines TRBV9 with TRBJ2-3; D unclear. CDR1 SGDLS and CDR2 YYNGEE come from the germline V gene. The CDR3 consists of 15 residues. V was clipped by 0 bases and J by 1 base, with 9 bases between them. The CDR3, as DNA: TGTGCCAGCAGCGTAGATCCGACTCGCACAGATACGCAGTATTTT. This codes for CASSVDPTRTDTQYF. The full variable domain, in which reference TRBV9 and TRBJ2-3 provide the parts outside the CDR3, is DSGVTQTPKHLITATGQRVTLRCSPRSGDLSVYWYQQSLDQGLQFLIQYYNGEERAKGNILERFSAQQFPDLHSELNLSSLELGDSALYFCASSVDPTRTDTQYFGPGTRLTVL.

This clonotype occurred a few times. The chain is built from TRBV4-1 and TRBJ1-2; D uncertain. The germline gives CDR1 MGHRA, CDR2 YSYEKL. Trimming stripped 0 bases from V and 5 bases from J, with 13 bases between. This CDR3 region has 15 residues. The CDR3 DNA follows: TGCGCCAGCAGCCAAGATTCCGGGATGAAGTATGGCTACACCTTC. Amino acids: CASSQDSGMKYGYTF.

The chain links TRBV6-1 to TRBJ1-5; D call uncertain. CDR1 is MNHNS, CDR2 SASEGT, per germline. The CDR3 contains 14 residues. The V end lost 5 bases, the J end lost 6 bases, and 14 bases lay between the germline ends. This CDR3 reads CASSLIGNGQPQHF. DNA of the CDR3: TGTGCCAGCAGTCTAATTGGGAACGGTCAGCCCCAGCATTTT.

J is TRBJ2-7 and V is TRBV5-1; possibly TRBD1 or TRBD2 for D (5 bases each). Germline V gene sequence: CDR1 SGHRS, CDR2 YFSETQ. This CDR3 region has 14 residues. V was trimmed by 0 bases and J by 5 bases, leaving 12 bases between them. CDR3 nucleotide sequence: TGCGCCAGCAGCTTGGAAGGTGGGGACCACGAGCAGTACTTC. Translated: CASSLEGGDHEQYF.

The V and J genes are TRBV9 and TRBJ1-3, with D perhaps matching TRBD1 (5 bases). From germline, CDR1 is SGDLS and CDR2 YYNGEE. Trimming cost V 4 bases and J 4 bases, with 12 bases left between them. CDR3 length equals 14 residues. CDR3 DNA sequence: TGTGCCAGCAGCATAGACAGAGCAGGAAACACCATATATTTT. Its translation: CASSIDRAGNTIYF.

J is TRBJ2-3 and V is TRBV29-1; perhaps TRBD1 as D (6 bases). The CDR3 spans 15 residues. Germline CDR1 reads SQVTM; CDR2 reads ANQGSEA. The germline V and J ends were trimmed by 6 bases and 1 base, with 17 bases remaining between them. The CDR3 DNA reads TGCAGCGTCGACACCAGGGGAACGGGCACAGATACGCAGTATTTT. Translated, it gives CSVDTRGTGTDTQYF.

J is TRBJ2-7 and V is TRBV5-1; D is perhaps TRBD1 (6 bases). Germline CDR1 SGHRS, CDR2 YFSETQ. This CDR3 comprises 14 residues. Trimming took 3 bases from V and 6 from J, leaving 16 bases between them. CDR3 protein: CASSWTDRLREQYF. CDR3 DNA: TGCGCCAGCAGCTGGACAGACCGCCTACGCGAGCAGTACTTC.

This clonotype was picked up many times. The chain is built from TRBV20-1 and TRBJ2-7; 12 bases fit TRBD2. This CDR3 comprises 14 residues. CDR1 and CDR2 from the germline V gene are DFQATT and SNEGSKA (reference sequence). With V trimmed by 3 bases and J by 1 base, 1 base remained unmatched. CDR3 nucleotide sequence: TGCAGTGCTAGCACTAGCGGGAGGTCCTACGAGCAGTACTTC. This encodes CSASTSGRSYEQYF.

The chain couples TRBV3-1 to TRBJ2-1, with D possibly TRBD2 on 6 matching bases. V lost 5 bases, J lost 2 bases, and 13 bases lay in between. CDR3 length equals 15 residues. Looked up from germline, CDR1 is LGHDT and CDR2 is YNNKEL (reference sequence). CDR3 sequence reads: CASSTRDRAYNEQFF. The CDR3 bases are TGTGCCAGCAGCACGCGGGACCGGGCCTACAATGAGCAGTTCTTC.

This chain joins TRBV29-1 and TRBJ1-3; D ambiguous. Trimming cost V 2 bases and J 7 bases, with 6 bases left between them. This CDR3 is 11 amino acids long. The V gene's germline CDR1 is SQVTM and CDR2 ANQGSEA. As DNA, the CDR3 is TGCAGCGTTGAAACCGGCAACACCATATATTTT. This translates into CSVETGNTIYF.